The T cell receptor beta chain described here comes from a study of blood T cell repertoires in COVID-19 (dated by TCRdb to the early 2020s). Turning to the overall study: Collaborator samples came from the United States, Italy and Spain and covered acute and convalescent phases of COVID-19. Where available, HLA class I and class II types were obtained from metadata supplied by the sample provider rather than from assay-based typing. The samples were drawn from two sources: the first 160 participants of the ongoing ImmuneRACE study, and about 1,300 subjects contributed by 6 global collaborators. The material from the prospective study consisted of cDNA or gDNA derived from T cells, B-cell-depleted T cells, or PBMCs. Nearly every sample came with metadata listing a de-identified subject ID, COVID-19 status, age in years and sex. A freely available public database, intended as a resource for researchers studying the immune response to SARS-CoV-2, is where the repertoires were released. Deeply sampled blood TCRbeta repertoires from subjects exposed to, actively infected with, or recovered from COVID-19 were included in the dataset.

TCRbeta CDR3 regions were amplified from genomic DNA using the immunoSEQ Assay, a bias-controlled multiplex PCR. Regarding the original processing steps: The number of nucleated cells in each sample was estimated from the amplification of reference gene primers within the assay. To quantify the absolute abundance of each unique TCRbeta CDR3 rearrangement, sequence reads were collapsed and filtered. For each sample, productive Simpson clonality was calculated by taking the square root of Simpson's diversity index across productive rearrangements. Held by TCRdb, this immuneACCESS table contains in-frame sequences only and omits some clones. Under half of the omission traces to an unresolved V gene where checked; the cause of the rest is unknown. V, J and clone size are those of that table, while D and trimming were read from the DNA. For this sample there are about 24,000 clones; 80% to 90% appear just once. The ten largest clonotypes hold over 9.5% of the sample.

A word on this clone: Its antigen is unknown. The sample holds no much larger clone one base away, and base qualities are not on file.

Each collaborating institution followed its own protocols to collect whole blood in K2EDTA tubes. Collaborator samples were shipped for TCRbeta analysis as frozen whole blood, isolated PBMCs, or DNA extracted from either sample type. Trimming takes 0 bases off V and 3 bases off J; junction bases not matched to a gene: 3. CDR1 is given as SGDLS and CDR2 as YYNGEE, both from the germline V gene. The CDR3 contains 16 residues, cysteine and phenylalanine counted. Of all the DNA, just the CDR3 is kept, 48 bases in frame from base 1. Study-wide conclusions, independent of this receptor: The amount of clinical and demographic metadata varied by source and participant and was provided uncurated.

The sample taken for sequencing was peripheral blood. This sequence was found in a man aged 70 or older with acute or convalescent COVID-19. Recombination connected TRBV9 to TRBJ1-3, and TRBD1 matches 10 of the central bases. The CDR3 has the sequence CASSVETGGVGNTIYF. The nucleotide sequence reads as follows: TGTGCCAGCAGCGTAGAGACAGGGGGCGTTGGAAACACCATATATTTT.